This T cell receptor beta chain was observed in a study of T-cell memory formation after mild COVID-19. Overall study results and limits: CD4+ bias marked clones expanding day 15 to 37, unlike balanced contracting clones. CD4+ contracting clones were found mainly in CM and EM, and CD8+ ones in EMRA. Pre-infection memory showed some responding clones, and this suggested that cross-reactive memory joined.

Each CDR3 protein is one row after TCRdb ran MiXCR on the 5' RACE reads. Here the sample spans a few hundred thousand distinct CDR3 sequences, approximately 25% being singletons. Trimming took 6 bases from V and 0 from J, leaving 6 bases between them. The CDR3 is 12 residues long. Germline assignment: CDR1 ENHRY and CDR2 SYGVKD. This clonotype came up many times. Its antigen is unidentified. The rearrangement links TRBV10-3 to TRBJ2-7, with a possible D match to TRBD2 (5 bases). The sequenced sample was PBMCs or a T cell subset sorted from them (not recorded which). This clonotype was sampled from an adult woman who had mild COVID-19 (a few samples of this study predate the infection). Cell type and time point are not known. Here the CDR3 reads CAIRAGSYEQYF. The CDR3 DNA follows: TGTGCCATCAGGGCGGGCTCCTACGAGCAGTACTTC.